These T cell receptor beta chains were read from a single sample in a study of blood T cell repertoires in COVID-19. Measured with immunoSEQ multiplex PCR; TCRdb has only the in-frame clones, and not every one. The sample records 40,000 to 50,000 clones, around 90% being singletons. The specimen was peripheral blood. The receptors derive from a man aged 45-60 years with active COVID-19. Both conserved end residues are part of each CDR3. The D gene is left open where the match is weak. The size entry is marked missing in some rows and otherwise reads once, few, many or a size class.

>TRBV30|TRBJ2-3|NA|NA
CAWSVLPANTQYF
TGTGCCTGGAGTGTACTTCCCGCCAATACGCAGTATTTT
>TRBV13|TRBJ2-3|NA|TRBD1
CASSVPGQQTQYF
TGTGCCAGCAGCGTCCCGGGACAGCAAACGCAGTATTTT
>TRBV4-1|TRBJ2-7|NA|TRBD1
CASSQAGGFYEQYF
TGCGCCAGCAGCCAAGCAGGGGGCTTCTACGAGCAGTACTTC
>TRBV5-6|TRBJ1-4|NA|TRBD1
CASSFFQGDEKLFF
TGTGCCAGCAGCTTTTTCCAGGGGGATGAAAAACTGTTTTTT
>TRBV12-3/TRBV12-4|TRBJ1-1|NA|NA
CASSLLDRQEAFF
TGTGCCAGCAGTTTATTGGACAGACAGGAAGCTTTCTTT
>TRBV4-2|TRBJ1-5|NA|NA
CASSQDEAGYSNQPQHF
TGTGCCAGCAGCCAAGATGAGGCAGGGTATAGCAATCAGCCCCAGCATTTT
>TRBV27|TRBJ2-7|NA|TRBD2
CASSLWASGTFYEQYF
TGTGCCAGCAGTTTATGGGCTAGCGGGACCTTCTACGAGCAGTACTTC
>TRBV4-3|TRBJ2-2|NA|TRBD1
CASSQEPGTGGNTGELFF
TGCGCCAGCAGCCAAGAACCCGGGACAGGGGGCAACACCGGGGAGCTGTTTTTT
>TRBV28|TRBJ2-4|once|NA
CASSLWAGLAKNIQYF
TGTGCCAGCAGTTTATGGGCGGGCCTAGCCAAAAACATTCAGTACTTC
>TRBV12-5|TRBJ2-5|NA|TRBD1
CASGSEQGPLLQETQYF
TGTGCTAGTGGTTCTGAACAGGGGCCGCTCCTCCAAGAGACCCAGTACTTC
>TRBV12-5|TRBJ2-2|NA|NA
CASALGSGAGELFF
TGTGCTAGTGCCCTGGGTAGCGGTGCCGGGGAGCTGTTTTTT
>TRBV11-3|TRBJ1-1|few|NA
CASSWSSGNTEAFF
TGTGCCAGCAGCTGGTCGTCAGGAAACACTGAAGCTTTCTTT
>TRBV10-3|TRBJ2-5|NA|NA
CAISDLNRDFQYF
TGTGCCATCAGCGACTTAAACCGGGACTTTCAGTACTTC
>TRBV7-7|TRBJ2-7|NA|TRBD2
CASSLSSGRGEQYF
TGTGCCAGCAGCTTATCTAGCGGGAGGGGTGAGCAGTACTTC
>TRBV7-9|TRBJ2-1|NA|TRBD2
CASSFGTSGSGKDEQFF
TGTGCCAGCAGCTTCGGGACTAGCGGGAGCGGGAAGGATGAGCAGTTCTTC
>TRBV5-1|TRBJ1-2|few|NA
CASYEPTMGYTF
TGCGCCAGCTATGAACCCACTATGGGCTACACCTTC
>TRBV6-5|TRBJ2-1|once|NA
CASSLSYNEQFF
TGTGCCAGCAGCCTCTCCTACAATGAGCAGTTCTTC
>TRBV30|TRBJ2-1|NA|NA
CAWNSGVGDEQFF
TGTGCCTGGAATTCAGGGGTCGGCGATGAGCAGTTCTTC
>TRBV6-4|TRBJ2-2|NA|TRBD1
CASSEGTGNTGELFF
TGTGCCAGCAGTGAGGGGACAGGGAACACCGGGGAGCTGTTTTTT
>TRBV27|TRBJ2-4|once|NA
CASSFGAGQQFGNIQYF
TGTGCCAGCAGTTTTGGTGCGGGACAGCAATTTGGGAACATTCAGTACTTC
>TRBV5-1|TRBJ2-2|NA|TRBD2
CASTLLATANTGELFF
TGCGCCAGCACCCTACTAGCGACTGCGAACACCGGGGAGCTGTTTTTT
>TRBV7-9|TRBJ1-6|few|NA
CASSFGGSPLHF
TGTGCCAGCAGCTTCGGGGGTTCACCCCTCCACTTT
>TRBV6-2/TRBV6-3|TRBJ1-5|NA|TRBD1
CASSRQGVQPQHF
TGTGCCAGCAGTCGACAGGGCGTCCAGCCCCAGCATTTT
>TRBV29-1|TRBJ2-2|NA|NA
CSVELDERPELFF
TGCAGCGTTGAGCTTGATGAGCGGCCGGAGCTGTTTTTT
>TRBV24-1|TRBJ2-7|NA|TRBD2
CATSSSLAYEQYF
TGTGCCACCAGTTCCTCACTAGCGTACGAGCAGTACTTC
>TRBV28|TRBJ2-1|NA|TRBD1
CASTGGTGIVAGKAHEQFF
TGTGCCAGCACTGGAGGGACAGGGATCGTCGCGGGAAAGGCCCATGAGCAGTTCTTC
>TRBV27|TRBJ2-7|NA|TRBD2
CASTSPSGRDEQYF
TGTGCCAGCACCAGCCCTAGCGGGAGAGATGAGCAGTACTTC
>TRBV11-2|TRBJ2-7|NA|NA
CASSLARSYEQYF
TGTGCCAGCAGCTTAGCCAGATCCTACGAGCAGTACTTC
>TRBV11-2|TRBJ2-5|NA|NA
CASSLGVGGATQYF
TGTGCCAGCAGCTTAGGAGTGGGGGGAGCGACCCAGTACTTC
>TRBV28|TRBJ2-1|NA|TRBD2
CASSPGVAGAQEQFF
TGTGCCAGCAGTCCCGGGGTAGCGGGAGCGCAAGAGCAGTTCTTC
>TRBV28|TRBJ2-1|NA|TRBD2
CASTVYLLAGYNEQFF
TGTGCCAGCACAGTTTATCTGCTAGCGGGCTACAATGAGCAGTTCTTC
>TRBV7-9|TRBJ2-1|NA|TRBD1
CASSSGGNEQFF
TGTGCCAGCAGCTCAGGGGGCAATGAGCAGTTCTTC
>TRBV4-1|TRBJ2-1|NA|TRBD1
CASSQADRGYNEQFF
TGCGCCAGCAGCCAAGCGGACAGGGGTTACAATGAGCAGTTCTTC
>TRBV4-2|TRBJ2-5|NA|NA
CASSHRGSGETQYF
TGTGCCAGCAGCCATCGGGGGAGCGGGGAGACCCAGTACTTC
>TRBV19|TRBJ2-3|NA|TRBD2
CASSIGLAGVTSDTQYF
TGTGCCAGTAGTATAGGACTAGCGGGAGTCACGTCAGATACGCAGTATTTT
>TRBV29-1|TRBJ1-6|NA|NA
CSVGTHYNSPLHF
TGCAGCGTCGGGACACACTATAATTCACCCCTCCACTTT
>TRBV6-2/TRBV6-3|TRBJ1-1|NA|TRBD1
CASSYAQGGTEAFF
TGTGCCAGCAGTTACGCTCAGGGGGGTACTGAAGCTTTCTTT
>TRBV3-1/TRBV3-2|TRBJ2-1|NA|NA
CASSRGKHPSDEQFF
TGTGCCAGCAGTCGAGGAAAGCATCCAAGCGATGAGCAGTTCTTC
>TRBV28|TRBJ1-5|NA|NA
CASSTQGGRGQPQHF
TGTGCCAGCAGTACCCAGGGAGGAAGAGGTCAGCCCCAGCATTTT
>TRBV5-5|TRBJ2-7|NA|NA
CASSLDSDIYGYEQYF
TGTGCCAGCAGCTTGGACTCTGACATTTATGGCTACGAGCAGTACTTC
>TRBV28|TRBJ2-6|NA|TRBD1
CASSLGQAGANVLTF
TGTGCCAGCAGTTTAGGACAGGCCGGGGCCAACGTCCTGACTTTC
>TRBV6-2/TRBV6-3|TRBJ2-1|NA|NA
CASSPFPKTGNEQFF
TGTGCCAGCAGTCCCTTTCCGAAAACGGGCAATGAGCAGTTCTTC
>TRBV27|TRBJ2-7|NA|NA
CASSLAKGTYEQYF
TGTGCCAGCAGTCTAGCGAAAGGTACCTACGAGCAGTACTTC
>TRBV11-3|TRBJ2-1|NA|TRBD2
CASKYGGSGSDNEQFF
TGTGCCAGCAAGTACGGAGGGAGCGGGAGTGACAATGAGCAGTTCTTC
>TRBV5-1|TRBJ2-7|NA|NA
CASSLGGHYEQYF
TGCGCCAGCAGCTTGGGGGGACATTACGAGCAGTACTTC
>TRBV27|TRBJ2-2|once|TRBD2
CASSLGRGRGELFF
TGTGCCAGCAGTTTGGGGCGCGGGAGGGGGGAGCTGTTTTTT
>TRBV7-9|TRBJ2-3|NA|NA
CASSHDSEADTQYF
TGTGCCAGCAGCCACGACAGCGAGGCAGATACGCAGTATTTT
>TRBV9|TRBJ2-3|NA|TRBD2
CASSQAGAWLDTQYF
TGTGCCAGCAGCCAAGCGGGAGCGTGGCTAGATACGCAGTATTTT